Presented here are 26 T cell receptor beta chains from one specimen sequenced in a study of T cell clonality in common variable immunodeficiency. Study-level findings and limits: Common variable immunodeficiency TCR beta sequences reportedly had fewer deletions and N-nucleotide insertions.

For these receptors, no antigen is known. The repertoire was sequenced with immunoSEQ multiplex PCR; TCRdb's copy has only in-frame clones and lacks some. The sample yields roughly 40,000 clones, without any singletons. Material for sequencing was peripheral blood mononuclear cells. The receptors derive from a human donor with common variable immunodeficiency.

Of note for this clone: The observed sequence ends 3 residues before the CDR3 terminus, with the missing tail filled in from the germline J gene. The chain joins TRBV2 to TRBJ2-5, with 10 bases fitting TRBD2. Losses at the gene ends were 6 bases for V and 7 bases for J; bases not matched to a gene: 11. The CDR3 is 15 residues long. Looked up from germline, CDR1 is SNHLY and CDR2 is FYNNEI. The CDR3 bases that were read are TGTGCCAGCAGGCTAGCGGGGGCCCAACCGGGGACC. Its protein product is CASRLAGAQPGT. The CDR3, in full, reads CASRLAGAQPGTQYF.

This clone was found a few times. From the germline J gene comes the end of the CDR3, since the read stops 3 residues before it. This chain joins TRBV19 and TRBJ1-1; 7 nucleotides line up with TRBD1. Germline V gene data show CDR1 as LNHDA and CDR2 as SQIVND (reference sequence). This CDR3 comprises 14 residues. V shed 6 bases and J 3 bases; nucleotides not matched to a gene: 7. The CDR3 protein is CASRSRDSYTEAFF. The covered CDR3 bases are TGTGCCAGTAGATCTCGGGACAGCTACACTGAA.

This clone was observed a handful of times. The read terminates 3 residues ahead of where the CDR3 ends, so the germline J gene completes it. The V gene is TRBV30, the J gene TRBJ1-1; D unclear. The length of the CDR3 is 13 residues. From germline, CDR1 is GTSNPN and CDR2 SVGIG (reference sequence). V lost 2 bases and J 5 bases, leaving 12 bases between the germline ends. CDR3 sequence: CAWSYQAGTEAFF. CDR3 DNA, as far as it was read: TGTGCCTGGAGTTATCAGGCTGGGACTGAA.

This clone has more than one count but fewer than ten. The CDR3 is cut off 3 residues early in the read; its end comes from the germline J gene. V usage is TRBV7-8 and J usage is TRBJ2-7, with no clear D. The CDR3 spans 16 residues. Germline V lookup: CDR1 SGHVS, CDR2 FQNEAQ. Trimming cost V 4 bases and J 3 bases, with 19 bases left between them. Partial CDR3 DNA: TGTGCCAGCAGCTATCCACTTGGAGCAGACAACTACGAG. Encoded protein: CASSYPLGADNYE. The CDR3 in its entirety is CASSYPLGADNYEQYF. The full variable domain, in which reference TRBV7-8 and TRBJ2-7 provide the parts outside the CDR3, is GAGVSQSPRYKVAKRGQDVALRCDPISGHVSLFWYQQALGQGPEFLTYFQNEAQLDKSGLPSDRFFAERPEGSVSTLKIQRTQQEDSAVYLCASSYPLGADNYEQYFGPGTRLTVT.

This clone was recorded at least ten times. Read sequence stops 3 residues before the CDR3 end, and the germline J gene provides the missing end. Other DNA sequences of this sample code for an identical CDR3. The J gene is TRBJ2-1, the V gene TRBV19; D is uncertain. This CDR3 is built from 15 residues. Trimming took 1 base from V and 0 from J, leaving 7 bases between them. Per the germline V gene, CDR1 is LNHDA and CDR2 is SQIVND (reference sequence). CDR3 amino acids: CASSIGGGSYNEQFF. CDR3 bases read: TGTGCCAGTAGTATAGGCGGCGGCTCCTACAATGAG.

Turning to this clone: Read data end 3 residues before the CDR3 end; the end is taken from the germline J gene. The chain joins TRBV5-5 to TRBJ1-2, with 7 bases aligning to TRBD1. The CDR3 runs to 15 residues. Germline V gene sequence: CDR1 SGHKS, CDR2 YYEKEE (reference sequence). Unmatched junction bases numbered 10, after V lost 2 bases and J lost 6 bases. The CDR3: CASSFGVDRADGYTF. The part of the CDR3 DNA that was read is TGTGCCAGCAGCTTCGGGGTTGACAGGGCGGATGGC.

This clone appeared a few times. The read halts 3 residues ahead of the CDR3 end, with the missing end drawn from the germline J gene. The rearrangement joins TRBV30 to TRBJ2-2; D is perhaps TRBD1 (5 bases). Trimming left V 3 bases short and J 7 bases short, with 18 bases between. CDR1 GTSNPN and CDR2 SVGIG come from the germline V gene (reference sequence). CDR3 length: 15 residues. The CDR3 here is CAWRLWEGAGGELFF. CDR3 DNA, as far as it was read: TGTGCCTGGAGGCTTTGGGAAGGGGCTGGCGGGGAG.

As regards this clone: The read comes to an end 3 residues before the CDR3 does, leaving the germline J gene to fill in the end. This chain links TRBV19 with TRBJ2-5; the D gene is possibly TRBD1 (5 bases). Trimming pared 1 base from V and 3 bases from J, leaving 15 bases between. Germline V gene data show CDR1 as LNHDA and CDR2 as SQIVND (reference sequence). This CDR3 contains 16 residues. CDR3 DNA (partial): TGTGCCAGTAGTATAGGCGGACAACTCCTAAAAGAGACC. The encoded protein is CASSIGGQLLKET. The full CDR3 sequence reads CASSIGGQLLKETQYF.

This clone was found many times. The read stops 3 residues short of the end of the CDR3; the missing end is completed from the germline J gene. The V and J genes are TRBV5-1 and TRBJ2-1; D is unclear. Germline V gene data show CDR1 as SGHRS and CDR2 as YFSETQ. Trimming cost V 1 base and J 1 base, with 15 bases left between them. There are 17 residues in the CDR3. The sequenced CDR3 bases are TGCGCCAGCAGCTTGTCCCCGTACAGAACATCCTACAATGAG. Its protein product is CASSLSPYRTSYNE. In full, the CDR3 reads CASSLSPYRTSYNEQFF.

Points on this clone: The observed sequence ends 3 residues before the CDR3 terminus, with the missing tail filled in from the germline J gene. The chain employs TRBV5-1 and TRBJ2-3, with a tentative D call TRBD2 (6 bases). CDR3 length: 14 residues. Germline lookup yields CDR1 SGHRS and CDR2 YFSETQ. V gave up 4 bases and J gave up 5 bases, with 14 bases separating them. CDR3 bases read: TGCGCCAGCAGCACCCGGGACTCTGGAGATACG. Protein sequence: CASSTRDSGDT. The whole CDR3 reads CASSTRDSGDTQYF.

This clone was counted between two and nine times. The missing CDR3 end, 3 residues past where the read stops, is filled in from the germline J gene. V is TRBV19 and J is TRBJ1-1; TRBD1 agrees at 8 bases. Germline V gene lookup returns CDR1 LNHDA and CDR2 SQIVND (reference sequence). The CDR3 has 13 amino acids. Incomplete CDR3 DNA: TGTGCCAGTAGTATCCCGGGACAGGAGGGA. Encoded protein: CASSIPGQEG. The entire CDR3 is CASSIPGQEGAFF.

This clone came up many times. CDR3 residues: CSARGTESGNTIYF. The CDR3 bases that were read are TGCAGTGCTAGGGGGACAGAATCTGGAAACACC. The rearrangement joins TRBV20-1 to TRBJ1-3; the match to TRBD1 covers 7 bases. Coverage ceases 3 residues before the CDR3 finishes, and the germline J gene fills in the end. Germline lookup yields CDR1 DFQATT and CDR2 SNEGSKA (reference sequence). V was clipped by 3 bases and J by 1 base; unmatched bases: 3. The CDR3 spans 14 residues.

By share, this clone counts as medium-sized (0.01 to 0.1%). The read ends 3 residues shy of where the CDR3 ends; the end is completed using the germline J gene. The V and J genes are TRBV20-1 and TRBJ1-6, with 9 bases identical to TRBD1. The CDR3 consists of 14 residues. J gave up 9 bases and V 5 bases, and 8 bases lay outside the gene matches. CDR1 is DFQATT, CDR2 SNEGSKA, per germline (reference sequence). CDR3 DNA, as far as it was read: TGCAGTGCTTCCCGACAGGGGGATATTTCACCC. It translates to CSASRQGDISP. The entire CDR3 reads CSASRQGDISPLHF.

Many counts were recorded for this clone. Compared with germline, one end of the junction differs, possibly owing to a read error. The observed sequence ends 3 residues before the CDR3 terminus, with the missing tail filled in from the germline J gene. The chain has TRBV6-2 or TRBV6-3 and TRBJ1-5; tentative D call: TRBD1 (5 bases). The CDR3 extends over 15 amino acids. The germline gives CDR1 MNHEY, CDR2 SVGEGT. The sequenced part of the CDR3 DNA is TGTGCCAGCACTTACAGGACACCGGCGGATCAGCCC. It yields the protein CASTYRTPADQP. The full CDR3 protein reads CASTYRTPADQPQHF.

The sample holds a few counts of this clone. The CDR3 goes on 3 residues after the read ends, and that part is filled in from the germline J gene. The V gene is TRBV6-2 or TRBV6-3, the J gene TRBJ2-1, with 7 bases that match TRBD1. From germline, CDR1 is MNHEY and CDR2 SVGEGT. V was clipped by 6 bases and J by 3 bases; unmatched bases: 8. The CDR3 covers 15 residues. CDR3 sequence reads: CASSPPGQFYNEQFF. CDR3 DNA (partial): TGTGCCAGCAGCCCTCCGGGACAGTTCTACAATGAG.

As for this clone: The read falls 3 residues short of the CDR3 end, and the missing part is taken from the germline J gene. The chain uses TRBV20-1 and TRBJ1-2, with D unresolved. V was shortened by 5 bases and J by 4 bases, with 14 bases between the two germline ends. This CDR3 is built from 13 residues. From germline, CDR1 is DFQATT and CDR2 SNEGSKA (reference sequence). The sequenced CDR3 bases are TGCAGTGCTGAAGTTACAGCTCCCTATGGC. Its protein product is CSAEVTAPYG. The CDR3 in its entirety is CSAEVTAPYGYTF.

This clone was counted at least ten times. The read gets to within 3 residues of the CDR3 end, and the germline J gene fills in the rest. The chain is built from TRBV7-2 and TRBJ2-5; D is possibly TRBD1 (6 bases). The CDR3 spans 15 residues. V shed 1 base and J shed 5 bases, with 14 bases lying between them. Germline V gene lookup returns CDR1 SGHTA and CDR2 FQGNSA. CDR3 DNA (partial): TGTGCCAGCAGCTTAGTGGGCACAGGGTCGGAGACC. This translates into CASSLVGTGSET. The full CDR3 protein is CASSLVGTGSETQYF.

This CDR3 reads CASRAEGGSPLHF. Partial CDR3 DNA: TGTGCCAGCAGGGCCGAAGGGGGTTCACCC. V usage is TRBV7-6 and J usage is TRBJ1-6, with D possibly matching TRBD1 (6 bases). The CDR3 extends 3 residues past the end of the read, so its final part is completed from the germline J gene. Per germline, CDR1 SGHVS and CDR2 FNYEAQ. The CDR3 covers 13 residues. V lost 6 bases and J lost 9, with 12 bases in between.

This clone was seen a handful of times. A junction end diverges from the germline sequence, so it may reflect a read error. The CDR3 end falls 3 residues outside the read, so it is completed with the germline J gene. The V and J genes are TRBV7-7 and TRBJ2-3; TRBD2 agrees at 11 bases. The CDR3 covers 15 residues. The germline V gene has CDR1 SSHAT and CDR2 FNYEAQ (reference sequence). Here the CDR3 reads CASSSGLADTDTQYF. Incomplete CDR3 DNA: TGTGCTAGCAGTTCGGGACTAGCGGATACAGATACG.

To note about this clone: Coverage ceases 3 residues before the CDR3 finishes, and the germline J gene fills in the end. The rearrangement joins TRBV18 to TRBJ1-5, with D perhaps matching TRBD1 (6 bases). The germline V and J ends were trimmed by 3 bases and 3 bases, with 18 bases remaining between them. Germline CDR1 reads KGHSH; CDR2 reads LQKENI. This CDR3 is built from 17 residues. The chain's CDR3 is CASSPSRGGRFNQPQHF. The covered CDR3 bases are TGTGCCAGCTCACCTTCCCGGGGGGGGCGGTTCAATCAGCCC. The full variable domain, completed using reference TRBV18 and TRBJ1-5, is NAGVMQNPRHLVRRRGQEARLRCSPMKGHSHVYWYRQLPEEGLKFMVYLQKENIIDESGMPKERFSAEFPKEGPSILRIQQVVRGDSAAYFCASSPSRGGRFNQPQHFGDGTRLSIL.

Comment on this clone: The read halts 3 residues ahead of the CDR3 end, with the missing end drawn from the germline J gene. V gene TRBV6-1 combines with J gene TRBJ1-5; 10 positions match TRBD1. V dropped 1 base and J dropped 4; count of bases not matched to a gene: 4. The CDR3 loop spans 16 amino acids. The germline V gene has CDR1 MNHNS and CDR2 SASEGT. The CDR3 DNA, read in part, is TGTGCCAGCAGTGAAGGACAGGGGGCGGGAAATCAGCCC. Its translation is CASSEGQGAGNQP. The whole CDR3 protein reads CASSEGQGAGNQPQHF.

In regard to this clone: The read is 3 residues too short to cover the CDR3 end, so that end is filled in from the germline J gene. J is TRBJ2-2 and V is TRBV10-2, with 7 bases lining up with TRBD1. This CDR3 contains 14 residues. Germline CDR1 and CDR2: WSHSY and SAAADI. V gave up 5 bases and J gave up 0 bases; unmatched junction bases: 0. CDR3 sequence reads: CASSRGPNTGELFF. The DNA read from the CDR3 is TGCGCCAGCAGTAGGGGGCCGAACACCGGGGAG.

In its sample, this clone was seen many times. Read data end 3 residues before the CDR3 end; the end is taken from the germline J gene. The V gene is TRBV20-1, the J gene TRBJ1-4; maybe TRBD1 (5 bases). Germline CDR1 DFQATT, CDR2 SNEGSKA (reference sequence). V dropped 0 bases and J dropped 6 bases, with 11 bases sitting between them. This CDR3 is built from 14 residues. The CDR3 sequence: CSARDKGKDEKLFF. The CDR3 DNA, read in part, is TGCAGTGCTAGAGATAAGGGGAAGGATGAAAAA.

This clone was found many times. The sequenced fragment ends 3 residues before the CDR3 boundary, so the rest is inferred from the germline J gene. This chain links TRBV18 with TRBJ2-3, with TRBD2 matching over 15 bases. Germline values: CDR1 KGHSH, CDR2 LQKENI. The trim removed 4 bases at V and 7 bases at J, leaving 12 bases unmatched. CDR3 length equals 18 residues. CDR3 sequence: CASSLYPWTSGGANTQYF. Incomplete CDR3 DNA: TGTGCCAGCTCACTCTACCCCTGGACTAGCGGGGGGGCGAATACG.

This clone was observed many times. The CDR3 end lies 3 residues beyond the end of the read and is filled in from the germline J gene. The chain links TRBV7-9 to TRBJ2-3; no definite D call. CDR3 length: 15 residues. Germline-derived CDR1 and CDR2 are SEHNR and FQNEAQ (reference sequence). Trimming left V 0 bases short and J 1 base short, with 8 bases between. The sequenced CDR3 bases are TGTGCCAGCAGCTTAGCCCTAGACGGCACAGATACG. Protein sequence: CASSLALDGTDT. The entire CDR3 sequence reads CASSLALDGTDTQYF.

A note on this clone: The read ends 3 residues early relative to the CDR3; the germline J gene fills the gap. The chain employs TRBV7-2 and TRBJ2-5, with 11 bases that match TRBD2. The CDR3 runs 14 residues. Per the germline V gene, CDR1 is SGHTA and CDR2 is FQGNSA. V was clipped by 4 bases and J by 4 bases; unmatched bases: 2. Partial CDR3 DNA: TGTGCCAGCAGCTACGGACTAGCGGGAGAGACC. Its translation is CASSYGLAGET. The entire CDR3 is CASSYGLAGETQYF.